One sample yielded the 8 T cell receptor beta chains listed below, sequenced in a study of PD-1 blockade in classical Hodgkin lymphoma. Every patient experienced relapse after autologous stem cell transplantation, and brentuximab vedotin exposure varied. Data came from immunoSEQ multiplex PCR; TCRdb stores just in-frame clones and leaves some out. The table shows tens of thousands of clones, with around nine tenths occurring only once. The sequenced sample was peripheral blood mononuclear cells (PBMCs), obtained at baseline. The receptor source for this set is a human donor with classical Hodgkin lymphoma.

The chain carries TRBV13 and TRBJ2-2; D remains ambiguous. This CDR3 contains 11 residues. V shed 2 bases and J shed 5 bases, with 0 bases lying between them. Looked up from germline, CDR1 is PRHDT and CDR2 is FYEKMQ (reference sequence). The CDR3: CASSLTGELFF. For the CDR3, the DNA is TGTGCCAGCAGCTTAACCGGGGAGCTGTTTTTT.

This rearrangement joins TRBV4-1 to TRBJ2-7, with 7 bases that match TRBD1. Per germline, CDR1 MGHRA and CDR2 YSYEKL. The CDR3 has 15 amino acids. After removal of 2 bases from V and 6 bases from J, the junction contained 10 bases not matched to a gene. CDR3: CASSQSDRVLGEQYF. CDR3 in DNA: TGCGCCAGCAGCCAATCTGACAGGGTGCTAGGCGAGCAGTACTTC.

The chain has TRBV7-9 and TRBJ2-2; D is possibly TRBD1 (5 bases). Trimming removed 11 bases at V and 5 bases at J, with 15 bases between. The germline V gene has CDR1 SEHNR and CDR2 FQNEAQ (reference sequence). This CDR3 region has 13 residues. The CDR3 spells CASPAGKTGELFF. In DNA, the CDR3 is TGTGCCTCCCCGGCAGGGAAGACCGGGGAGCTGTTTTTT. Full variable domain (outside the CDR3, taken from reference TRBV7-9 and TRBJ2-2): DTGVSQNPRHKITKRGQNVTFRCDPISEHNRLYWYRQTLGQGPEFLTYFQNEAQLEKSRLLSDRFSAERPKGSFSTLEIQRTEQGDSAMYLCASPAGKTGELFFGEGSRLTVL.

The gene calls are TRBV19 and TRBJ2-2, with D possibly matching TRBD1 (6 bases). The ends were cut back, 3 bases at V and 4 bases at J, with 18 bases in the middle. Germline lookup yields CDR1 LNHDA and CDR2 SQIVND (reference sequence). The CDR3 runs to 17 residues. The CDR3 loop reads CASSIHRVIPGTGELFF. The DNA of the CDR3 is TGTGCCAGTAGTATTCACAGGGTTATTCCGGGCACCGGGGAGCTGTTTTTT.

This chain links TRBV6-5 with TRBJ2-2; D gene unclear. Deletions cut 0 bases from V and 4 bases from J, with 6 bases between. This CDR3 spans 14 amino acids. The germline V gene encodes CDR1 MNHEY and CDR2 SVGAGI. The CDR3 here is CASSYSWGTGELFF. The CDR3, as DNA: TGTGCCAGCAGTTACTCTTGGGGCACCGGGGAGCTGTTTTTT.

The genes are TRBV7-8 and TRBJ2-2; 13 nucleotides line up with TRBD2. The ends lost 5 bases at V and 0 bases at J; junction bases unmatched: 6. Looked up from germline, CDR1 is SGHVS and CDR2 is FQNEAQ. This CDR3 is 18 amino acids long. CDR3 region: CASSPRTSGGTNTGELFF. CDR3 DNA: TGTGCCAGCAGCCCCCGGACTAGCGGGGGTACGAACACCGGGGAGCTGTTTTTT.

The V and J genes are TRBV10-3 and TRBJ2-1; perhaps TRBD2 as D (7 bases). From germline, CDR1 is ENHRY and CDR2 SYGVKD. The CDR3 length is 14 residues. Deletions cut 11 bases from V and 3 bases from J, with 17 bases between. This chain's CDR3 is CASSGGGSYNEQFF. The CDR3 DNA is TGTGCCTCCTCGGGGGGCGGGAGCTACAATGAGCAGTTCTTC.

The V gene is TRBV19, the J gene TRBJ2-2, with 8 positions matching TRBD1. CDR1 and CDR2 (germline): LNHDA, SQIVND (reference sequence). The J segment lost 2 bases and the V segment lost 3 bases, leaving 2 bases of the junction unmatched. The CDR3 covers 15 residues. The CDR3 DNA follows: TGTGCCAGTAGTATCAGGGGGCCTAACACCGGGGAGCTGTTTTTT. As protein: CASSIRGPNTGELFF.